This section outlines one T cell receptor (beta chain) sequence together with its context. Its antigen is as yet unknown. This CDR3 contains 13 residues. Germline V gene sequence: CDR1 WSHSY, CDR2 SAAADI. V shed 5 bases and J shed 5 bases, with 9 bases lying between them. This sample was included in a study of radiotherapy plus CTLA-4 blockade in lung cancer. Across the study: Patients showed objective responses in around a sixth of cases and disease control in roughly 34%. Study results and caveats: Response was reportedly best predicted by early blood T cell clone dynamics, with interferon-beta. Radiotherapy plus ipilimumab was followed by expansion in blood of tumor-derived TCR clones.

Data came from immunoSEQ multiplex PCR; TCRdb stores just in-frame clones and leaves some out. The table includes 13,000 to 15,000 clones, 80% to 90% detected once. The sequencing here drew on peripheral blood, taken from a patient treated with radiotherapy plus ipilimumab. The TCR comes from a human donor with non-small cell lung cancer that progressed on radiotherapy plus ipilimumab. Some clones in this sample may be carry-over from other donors' samples. This chain joins TRBV10-2 and TRBJ1-4; D not resolved. The CDR3 is CASSWEVNEKLFF. CDR3 in DNA: TGCGCCAGCAGTTGGGAGGTGAATGAAAAACTGTTTTTT.